A single T cell receptor (beta chain) is shown here with its context. Its cognate antigen has yet to be identified. Base qualities are not recorded, but no much larger clone differs from it by a single base. The method was the immunoSEQ multiplex PCR assay. Held by TCRdb, this immuneACCESS table contains in-frame sequences only and omits some clones. Under half of the omission traces to an unresolved V gene where checked; the cause of the rest is unknown. In this sample the table shows around 99,000 clones, 92% of which occur a single time. The ten largest clonotypes hold 0.65% to 0.9% of the sample. This entry belongs to a study of T cell changes during pregnancy in multiple sclerosis (dated by TCRdb to the late 2010s). For the wider study: In women with multiple sclerosis, the researchers looked at how the T cell repertoire shifted as pregnancy progressed.

Sequencing was performed on peripheral blood, taken in the third trimester of pregnancy. This receptor was obtained from a female donor in good health, enrolled as a control in a pregnancy study.

The DNA reads as follows: TGCGCCAGCAGCGTCGGGGGCTCTGGAAACACCATATATTTT. It encodes CASSVGGSGNTIYF. The V gene is TRBV5-1 and the J gene is TRBJ1-3, with a tentative D gene TRBD1 over 5 matching bases. V loses 4 bases, J loses 0 bases, and the germline ends lie 8 bases apart. From a lookup of the germline V gene, CDR1 and CDR2 are SGHRS and YFSETQ. The CDR3 spans 14 residues, from the cysteine through the phenylalanine. This entry keeps only the CDR3 DNA: 42 bases, framed from base 1.